This T cell receptor (beta chain) was observed in a study of CD8+CD57+ T cells in acquired aplastic anemia. The overall study: When averaged, DNA from sorted CD4+ and CD8+ cells came to 3.2 ug. Study-wide results and caveats: The number of CD8+ CDR3 sequences shared by patients and controls was fewer than 35. Patients did not significantly differ from controls in CD8+ Simpson's diversity.

The authors sequenced patients whose flow cytometry had shown CD8+CD57+ cell expansion. Patients were untreated when blood was sampled. Note on this clonotype: Its target is not known.

Genomic DNA constituted the template upon which TCR beta VDJ and CDR3 profiling was performed. TCRdb re-called the reads through MiXCR, storing one row per CDR3 protein. The table includes some 180,000 distinct CDR3 sequences, roughly 50% detected once. The TCR originated in a human donor with aplastic anemia. The specimen was sorted CD4+, CD8+, or CD8+CD57+ T cells (not recorded which) from PBMCs.

Written as DNA, the CDR3 is TGTGCCATCAGTCTCCGGGACAGGGCAAACGAGCAGTACTTC. Amino acid sequence: CAISLRDRANEQYF. The genes are TRBV10-3 and TRBJ2-7; 9 bases match TRBD1. Germline V gene data show CDR1 as ENHRY and CDR2 as SYGVKD. The CDR3 loop spans 14 amino acids. V trimming: 5 bases; J trimming: 5 bases; junction bases outside the gene matches: 7.